Given below is one T cell receptor beta chain in context. This clone was recorded a few times. Its antigen remains unidentified. Per-base qualities were not stored, and no clone one base away is much larger. Compared with germline, V lacks 3 bases and J lacks 5 bases; bases without a gene match: 5. The CDR3, from cysteine to phenylalanine, totals 13 residues. The retained sequence is limited to the CDR3, 39 bases, with the frame set at the first base. The germline V gene gives CDR1 as SQVTM and CDR2 as ANQGSEA. The cohort was made up of approximately 670 healthy bone marrow donors. Cohort members were all nominally healthy when sampled, although unrecorded immune exposures were likely present. The donor tested CMV seronegative and was one of the 352 seronegative cohort members. A peripheral blood sample was provided by each donor, and peripheral blood mononuclear cells were used for TCR beta sequencing. Genomic DNA was extracted from the blood cell samples with the Qiagen DNeasy Blood Extraction Kit.

This sample was included in a study of cytomegalovirus exposure and HLA in healthy donors (dated by TCRdb to about 2017). Describing the broader study: In an earlier analysis of about 560 of the donors, roughly 300 Gb of sequence data and some 100 million unique TCR beta sequences from 180 million or so T cells were reported. The aim of the study was to test whether cataloging public T cell receptors could identify signatures of past pathogen exposure. Every discovery cohort repertoire had been produced on one sequencing platform. Genome-wide SNP genotypes for about three fifths of the roughly 670 donors were used in a later genetic analysis, which treated that subset as a discovery cohort. Besides the first cohort of 500 to 700 subjects, a separate validation cohort made up of 120 different subjects was used. The T cell repertoires of 666 subjects were profiled by immunosequencing and related to cytomegalovirus serostatus. Donor age, sex, ethnicity and CMV serostatus were compiled alongside the repertoire data. Rather than using new phenotypic data, the later analysis identified candidate immune exposures from TCR beta sequences and from how often those sequences occurred across donors. About 300 gigabases of sequencing data and approximately 91 million unique TCR sequences made up an early release that covered some 640 HLA-typed donors. A later analysis re-examined previously published TCR beta repertoires from 600 to 700 donors and added high-resolution HLA genotyping to investigate patterns of TCR occurrence. Among the 398 genotyped donors, about 85% belonged to the genetic ancestry cluster associated with self-reported Caucasian donors. On average, around 240,000 unique TCR beta nucleotide sequences were sequenced per donor among a few hundred genotyped donors of the cohort, with roughly 20% of those sequences being non-productive. The number of typed donors differed by locus: roughly 629-640 for A, B, C, DRB1 and DQB1; 522 for DQA1; some 590 for DPA1; and around 470 for DPB1. Four to six DR-DQ haplotypes were handled as single units for association and clustering, since linkage in the cohort was strong. Both class I and class II loci were covered by HLA typing, at four-digit resolution. An earlier analysis of about 600 of the donors used high-throughput TCR beta sequencing to judge whether each TCR beta V gene segment behaved as functional or pseudogenic. High-throughput TCR immunosequencing, statistical association of individual TCRs with disease status, and machine learning were combined to predict cytomegalovirus infection status. General findings and caveats noted by the study authors: The cohort was sequenced for TCR beta chains only, and without alpha or paired-chain data the features that could be detected were limited. A later genetic analysis reported fewer N-insertions in productive TCRs among donors in an Asian-associated ancestry cluster than the roughly 700-donor mean. Presence/absence analyses assumed roughly uniform sequencing depth across donors, an assumption that may not hold. In a later genetic analysis, a missense DCLRE1C variant was associated with V-gene and J-gene trimming of TCR beta chains, and the association was replicated in an independent cohort. A further reported finding was that TCR beta sequences accurately predicted the HLA-A and HLA-B alleles for most subjects in the first cohort. Most TCR sequences were seen in very few donors, while some public TCRs were found in many individuals. Because counts were too low, seventeen rarely observed V segments, including chromosome 9 orphons, were excluded from the earlier analysis of 587 of the donors. In both the original and validation cohorts, the classifier was reported to diagnose cytomegalovirus status with high specificity and sensitivity. Strong co-occurrence of HLA alleles, especially DR and DQ, made assigning TCR associations to individual alleles difficult. In an earlier analysis of some 640 of the donors, most TCR beta V segments were observed in productive rearrangements about 87% or about 30% of the time, broadly matching IMGT annotations. The authors suggested that the approach could potentially be extended to other disease states and immunological phenotypes. In a later analysis, TCR association rates were found to vary across HLA loci, with the most associated TCRs seen for DRB1 alleles and the fewest for HLA-C alleles. A group of highly shared sequence variants was considered likely to be a technical artifact of the sequencing pipeline. In a later analysis, most CMV-associated TCR beta chains were found to appear HLA-restricted, with HLA associations seemingly driven largely by CMV exposure. Specific HLA alleles were associated with over 15,000 TCR beta sequences at a false discovery rate of 0.05 in a later analysis. In vitro tests confirmed that a few of the cytomegalovirus-associated TCR beta chains recognize cytomegalovirus antigens. Because HLA typing was missing for some donors at each locus, association tests included only the typed subset. The only immune exposure information available for the cohort was CMV serostatus. Linkage disequilibrium might explain the correlated functional status among segregating V segments, but an unknown experimental factor could not be excluded. A later analysis found that HLA-associated TCR beta chains were more clonally expanded and had lower generation probabilities than equally common non-associated chains. Several of the top co-occurrence clusters appeared to be linked to parvovirus B19, influenza, CMV and Epstein-Barr virus, according to a later analysis. Some IMGT-functional V segments, including TRBV6-2 and TRBV6-3, could not be distinguished by the 87-base-pair reads and were therefore excluded. A total of 164 TCR beta chains were listed by the study as associated with cytomegalovirus.

Library generation was performed with the immunoSEQ multiplex PCR assay. For the multiplex PCR, a mixture combining 60 forward primers for TCR Vbeta segments and 13 reverse primers for TCR Jbeta segments was used. Amplification of the CDR3 region of rearranged TCR beta genes was performed with a multiplex PCR assay on genomic DNA. On the Illumina HiSeq System, the amplified TCR beta libraries were sequenced as 87-base-pair reads. As for the original processing: A later analysis counted tens of millions of unique TCR beta chains across the 550 to 750 repertoires, and some 11 million of these chains were shared by at least two donors. Raw reads were error-corrected and collapsed into unique sequences by a nearest-neighbor algorithm in which closely related sequences were merged to remove PCR and sequencing errors. CDR3 sequences were aligned to IMGT reference sequences to assign V, D and J gene segments. For a sequence to be retained, a match of at least six nucleotides was required to both a V gene segment and a J gene segment. Rearrangements were called productive when the CDR3 lacked stop codons and stayed in frame with V and J; all others were non-productive. Following IMGT convention, CDR3 was defined as the stretch from the second conserved V-encoded cysteine up to the conserved J-encoded phenylalanine. Sequences without an unambiguous match to a single V gene segment were excluded from the earlier analysis of almost 600 of the donors. In an earlier analysis of some 590 of the donors, V segments were called functional above 56.7% productive rearrangements and were called segregating when the between-donor standard deviation exceeded 5%. To diagnose cytomegalovirus status from the catalog of TCR beta chain sequences, a statistical classification framework was built. A later analysis assigned V and J genes by comparing TCR nucleotide sequences with IMGT/GENE-DB human TR gene sequences. The TCRdist pipeline was used in a later analysis to assign CDR3 sequences and most-parsimonious VDJ recombination scenarios. In a later analysis, each TCR beta chain was defined by its CDR3 amino acid sequence together with its V-gene family, and reads lacking a unique V-gene family were excluded. In a later analysis, a few hundred highly shared, low-generation-probability nucleotide sequences were removed to address suspected cross-contamination and a sequencing artifact. For each public chain, a later analysis derived a clonal expansion index from normalized ranks of inferred template counts within each repertoire. In a later analysis, generation probabilities were computed using a VDJ recombination model fitted to out-of-frame rearrangements, and the results were checked against IGoR. In a later analysis, TCR-TCR, TCR-HLA and TCR-CMV co-occurrence was scored with hypergeometric tests, and a repertoire-size bias correction was applied to TCR pairs. False discovery rates were estimated in a later analysis by permuting HLA or CMV assignments 20 times. In a later analysis, co-occurring TCRs were grouped using DBSCAN, with TCRdist sequence similarity added in when clustering inside HLA-allele-positive subsets. Repertoires with fewer than 30,000 or more than 120,000 public chains were left out of co-occurrence clustering, as were a handful of repertoires with anomalous nucleotide sharing. TCRdb re-hosts the immuneACCESS table, in-frame sequences only. Its copies lack some clones; in the studies checked, an unresolved V gene accounts for under half of them, and the cause for the rest is not known. The V and J calls and the clone size are those of that table, but D and trimming were determined from the DNA. The sample table lists about 160,000 clones, roughly 80% of them with a count of one. The ten largest clonotypes hold more than 1.2% of the sample.

The TCR comes from a male donor in good health and CMV-seronegative. Sequences were obtained from PBMCs. The chain uses TRBV29-1 and TRBJ2-5, and TRBD1 aligns with 8 junction nucleotides. The sequenced DNA is TGCAGCGTTGACAGGGGGCTCGAGGAGACCCAGTACTTC. This translates into CSVDRGLEETQYF. The variable domain in full, with residues beyond the CDR3 obtained from the reference TRBV29-1 and TRBJ2-5 genes, is SAVISQKPSRDICQRGTSLTIQCQVDSQVTMMFWYRQQPGQSLTLIATANQGSEATYESGFVIDKFPISRPNLTFSTLTVSNMSPEDSSIYLCSVDRGLEETQYFGPGTRLLVL.